Sequencing of this TCR beta chain was carried out in a study of cytomegalovirus exposure and HLA in healthy donors. PCR amplification relied on 60 Vbeta primers (plus 13 Jbeta primers). Sequenced by immunoSEQ multiplex PCR; TCRdb stores in-frame clones only, minus some. In the table there are about 190,000 clones, 75% to 85% of which are singletons. Study results and limitations: Most of the CMV-associated TCR beta chains (in a later analysis) appeared to be HLA-restricted. 16,951 TCR beta sequences were associated with HLA alleles at 0.05 false discovery rate in a later analysis. Specificity of a few CMV-associated chains for CMV antigens was verified in vitro. A further, later analysis showed that HLA-associated TCR beta chains (compared with equally common others) were more clonally expanded.

This CDR3 has 18 residues. The J segment lost 2 bases and the V segment lost 2 bases, leaving 8 bases of the junction unmatched. Looked up from germline, CDR1 is LGHNA and CDR2 is YNFKEQ. Regarding this clone: Its antigen is still unknown.

The TCR was taken from a woman aged 18-30 years in good health and CMV-seronegative. The sample taken for sequencing was PBMCs. J is TRBJ2-3 and V is TRBV4-2; 12 bases agree with TRBD2. This CDR3 is CASSQNLGLAGLTDTQYF. The CDR3 DNA is TGTGCCAGCAGCCAAAACCTTGGACTAGCGGGGCTCACAGATACGCAGTATTTT.